Below are 27 T cell receptor beta chains sequenced from a single sample in a study of OX40 agonist ivuxolimab in advanced cancers. Only in-frame clones appear in the TCRdb table, and some are missing; sequencing was by immunoSEQ multiplex PCR. The table has about 20,000 clones, around 78% seen once; the top ten hold around 59%. This specimen consisted of CD4+ or CD8+ T cells sorted from blood, obtained in a trial of the OX40 agonist ivuxolimab. These receptors were obtained from an adult with an advanced solid tumor such as melanoma, head and neck, liver or kidney cancer.

This clone was observed a single time. The chain links TRBV10-1 to TRBJ2-7; TRBD2 matches at 8 bases. Trimming cost V 3 bases and J 3 bases; bases outside gene matches: 4. This CDR3 region has 14 residues. Germline-derived CDR1 and CDR2 are WNHNN and SYGVQD (reference sequence). The CDR3 sequence is CASSDGLADYEQYF. CDR3 bases: TGCGCCAGCAGTGACGGACTAGCCGACTACGAGCAGTACTTC.

The chain is built from TRBV11-2 and TRBJ1-5; D possibly corresponds to TRBD1 (5 bases). Germline CDR1 SGHAT, CDR2 FQNNGV. V was clipped by 8 bases and J by 4 bases, with 12 bases between them. The CDR3 runs 13 residues. CDR3 protein: CASSTGGNQPQHF. DNA of the CDR3: TGTGCCAGCTCAACTGGGGGGAATCAGCCCCAGCATTTT.

V gene TRBV4-3 combines with J gene TRBJ2-6; no firm D call. The germline V and J ends were trimmed by 1 base and 3 bases, with 4 bases remaining between them. The length of the CDR3 is 14 residues. Germline CDR1 reads LGHNA; CDR2 reads YSLEER. CDR3 nucleotides: TGCGCCAGCAGCCAAGGGGGTGGGGCCAACGTCCTGACTTTC. Its translation is CASSQGGGANVLTF.

This chain connects TRBV28 to TRBJ1-2; possibly TRBD1 for D (5 bases). V dropped 2 bases and J dropped 4 bases, with 8 bases sitting between them. This CDR3 region has 13 residues. Looked up from germline, CDR1 is MDHEN and CDR2 is SYDVKM. CDR3 DNA sequence: TGTGCCAGCAGTTTAGGGGGGACCTATGGCTACACCTTC. Its protein is CASSLGGTYGYTF.

The chain links TRBV14 to TRBJ2-3; tentative D call: TRBD2 (5 bases). The length of the CDR3 is 15 residues. The V end lost 3 bases, the J end lost 0 bases, and 10 bases lay between the germline ends. Germline CDR1 SGHDN, CDR2 FVKESK. The CDR3 sequence: CASSQEAASTDTQYF. The CDR3 DNA follows: TGTGCCAGCAGCCAGGAAGCGGCTAGCACAGATACGCAGTATTTT. Variable domain in full (rest from reference TRBV14 and TRBJ2-3): EAGVTQFPSHSVIEKGQTVTLRCDPISGHDNLYWYRRVMGKEIKFLLHFVKESKQDESGMPNNRFLAERTGGTYSTLKVQPAELEDSGVYFCASSQEAASTDTQYFGPGTRLTVL.

Only one count was recorded for this clone. This chain joins TRBV19 and TRBJ1-2; 10 nucleotides line up with TRBD1. The CDR3 loop spans 13 amino acids. V trimming: 5 bases; J trimming: 8 bases; junction bases outside the gene matches: 5. The germline V gene has CDR1 LNHDA and CDR2 SQIVND (reference sequence). DNA of the CDR3: TGTGCCAGTAGTGAGGGGACAGGGGAAGGCTACACCTTC. Translating it yields CASSEGTGEGYTF.

The chain joins TRBV2 to TRBJ2-1; no firm D call. The CDR3 consists of 12 residues. V was shortened by 2 bases and J by 7 bases, with 6 bases between the two germline ends. Germline-derived CDR1 and CDR2 are SNHLY and FYNNEI. The CDR3 reads CASSEWLNEQFF. CDR3 nucleotides: TGTGCCAGCAGTGAATGGCTGAATGAGCAGTTCTTC. The full variable domain, completed using reference TRBV2 and TRBJ2-1, is EPEVTQTPSHQVTQMGQEVILRCVPISNHLYFYWYRQILGQKVEFLVSFYNNEISEKSEIFDDQFSVERPDGSNFTLKIRSTKLEDSAMYFCASSEWLNEQFFGPGTRLTVL.

Here the CDR3 reads CAISESRAGGAGPQHF. The CDR3 DNA reads TGTGCCATCAGTGAGTCGAGGGCAGGGGGCGCGGGGCCCCAGCATTTT. The V gene is TRBV10-3, the J gene TRBJ1-5, with 8 bases lining up with TRBD1. This CDR3 region has 16 residues. V dropped 0 bases and J dropped 9; count of bases not matched to a gene: 10. Germline lookup yields CDR1 ENHRY and CDR2 SYGVKD.

The chain recombines TRBV2 with TRBJ2-7, with D possibly matching TRBD1 (6 bases). CDR1 and CDR2 from the germline V gene are SNHLY and FYNNEI. CDR3 length equals 15 residues. V was clipped by 7 bases and J by 3 bases, with 19 bases between them. The CDR3 DNA reads as TGTGCCAGCAAGACAGGTCCTACGAGCCTCTACGAGCAGTACTTC. It codes for CASKTGPTSLYEQYF.

Only one count was recorded for this clone. The CDR3 DNA is TGCGCCAGCAAAGCCTCATGGACAGGGAAGTTCGAGCAGTACTTC. This codes for CASKASWTGKFEQYF. The rearrangement links TRBV4-3 to TRBJ2-7, with TRBD1 matching 8 bases. Germline loops: CDR1 LGHNA, CDR2 YSLEER. The CDR3 covers 15 residues. The trim removed 7 bases at V and 6 bases at J, leaving 14 bases unmatched.

This chain joins TRBV7-9 and TRBJ1-6; TRBD1 might be the D (6 bases). The CDR3 loop spans 15 amino acids. The germline V and J ends were trimmed by 1 base and 7 bases, with 11 bases remaining between them. CDR1 SEHNR and CDR2 FQNEAQ come from the germline V gene (reference sequence). CDR3 coding DNA: TGTGCCAGCAGCTTAGTTGGGGGGGGCAATTCACCCCTCCACTTT. Protein product: CASSLVGGGNSPLHF.

This clone was found a few times. The CDR3 DNA reads as TGTGCCACGACGTTCGGGGGGCCCACAGATACGCAGTATTTT. This encodes CATTFGGPTDTQYF. The rearrangement links TRBV15 to TRBJ2-3, with D possibly matching TRBD2 (7 bases). CDR1 is LNHNV and CDR2 is YYDKDF in the germline V gene (reference sequence). This CDR3 is 14 amino acids long. The V end was cut by 9 bases, the J end by 2 bases, with 15 bases between.

This clone showed up just once. Other DNA sequences in the same sample also yield this CDR3. The chain links TRBV7-6 to TRBJ2-1, with D possibly being TRBD1 or TRBD2 (6 bases each). Trimming removed 0 bases from V and 8 bases from J, with 11 bases in between. Germline V CDR1 and CDR2: SGHVS, FNYEAQ. The CDR3 covers 14 residues. CDR3 sequence (DNA): TGTGCCAGCAGCTTAGCGGGGGGCGGTGATGAGCAGTTCTTC. This gives the protein CASSLAGGGDEQFF.

The genes are TRBV10-2 and TRBJ1-1, with D possibly matching TRBD1 (6 bases). The CDR3 runs to 16 residues. The V and J ends lost 0 bases and 7 bases respectively, with 18 bases between them. CDR1 and CDR2 (germline): WSHSY, SAAADI. The CDR3: CASSESMSGPRGEAFF. CDR3 in DNA: TGCGCCAGCAGTGAGTCGATGTCGGGTCCCAGGGGTGAAGCTTTCTTT.

The rearrangement links TRBV6-5 to TRBJ1-1; D perhaps matches TRBD1 (6 bases). CDR1 and CDR2 (germline): MNHEY, SVGAGI. The V and J ends lost 6 bases and 5 bases respectively, with 19 bases between them. The CDR3 is 15 amino acids. The CDR3 coding sequence is TGTGCCAGCAGACCCTTGGGGGCGTCTGAGACTGAAGCTTTCTTT. The encoded protein is CASRPLGASETEAFF.

V gene TRBV27 combines with J gene TRBJ2-5; 13 nucleotides agree with TRBD2. CDR1 MNHEY and CDR2 SMNVEV come from the germline V gene (reference sequence). Trimming removed 4 bases from V and 0 bases from J; junction bases left unmatched: 2. There are 16 residues in the CDR3. The CDR3 DNA sequence: TGTGCCAGCAGTTCACTAGCGGGGGGGTACCAAGAGACCCAGTACTTC. It yields the protein CASSSLAGGYQETQYF.

The chain couples TRBV27 to TRBJ2-7; the match to TRBD1 covers 9 bases. In germline, CDR1 is MNHEY, CDR2 SMNVEV (reference sequence). After removal of 6 bases from V and 0 bases from J, the junction contained 9 bases not matched to a gene. The length of the CDR3 is 16 residues. CDR3 protein: CASSPTGTGFSYEQYF. The CDR3, as DNA: TGTGCCAGCAGCCCAACCGGGACAGGGTTCTCCTACGAGCAGTACTTC.

The rearrangement links TRBV4-1 to TRBJ1-1, with D tentatively TRBD1 (6 bases). Trimming cost V 1 base and J 0 bases, with 12 bases left between them. This CDR3 is 16 amino acids long. Germline CDR1 reads MGHRA; CDR2 reads YSYEKL. DNA of the CDR3: TGCGCCAGCAGCCAAGCCGCACAGGGTTTGAACACTGAAGCTTTCTTT. Translated: CASSQAAQGLNTEAFF.

Worth noting for this clone: The sample carries other DNA sequences with the same CDR3. CDR3 nucleotide sequence: TGTGCCAGTAGTCCGGGGACGGCGAACACTGAAGCTTTCTTT. It translates to CASSPGTANTEAFF. The chain carries TRBV19 and TRBJ1-1, with a tentative D call TRBD1 (5 bases). With 5 bases removed from V and 1 base from J, the gap between germline ends came to 11 bases. The CDR3 sequence is 14 residues long. Germline-derived CDR1 and CDR2 are LNHDA and SQIVND (reference sequence).

The V gene is TRBV11-2, the J gene TRBJ2-3; no clear D gene. Germline V lookup: CDR1 SGHAT, CDR2 FQNNGV. The CDR3 loop spans 11 amino acids. The V end was cut by 2 bases, the J end by 6 bases, with 3 bases between. The CDR3 coding sequence is TGTGCCAGCAGCTTACCTGATACGCAGTATTTT. It codes for CASSLPDTQYF.

The V gene is TRBV7-9, the J gene TRBJ2-7; perhaps TRBD2 as D (5 bases). The V end lost 5 bases, the J end lost 6 bases, and 8 bases lay between the germline ends. Germline CDR1 reads SEHNR; CDR2 reads FQNEAQ (reference sequence). The CDR3 length is 11 residues. In DNA, the CDR3 is TGTGCCAGCAGCCTCGGGATCGAGCAGTACTTC. Residues: CASSLGIEQYF.

The V gene is TRBV4-3, the J gene TRBJ2-2, with 7 nucleotides matching TRBD1. After removal of 1 base from V and 5 bases from J, the junction contained 1 base not matched to a gene. Germline CDR1 LGHNA, CDR2 YSLEER. The CDR3 has 14 residues. CDR3 nucleotides: TGCGCCAGCAGCCAAGGACAGGGTACCGGGGAGCTGTTTTTT. This sequence encodes CASSQGQGTGELFF.

This clone appeared once. CDR3 in DNA: TGTGCCAATGCGACAGGGAGGAGTGAAAAACTGTTTTTT. Its protein product is CANATGRSEKLFF. The chain carries TRBV9 and TRBJ1-4; 7 nucleotides line up with TRBD1. The CDR3 is made up of 13 amino acids. Germline CDR1 reads SGDLS; CDR2 reads YYNGEE. J was trimmed by 7 bases and V by 9 bases; bases with no gene match: 9.

This clone was seen only once. The chain has TRBV6-5 and TRBJ2-7; 7 positions match TRBD1. Germline lookup yields CDR1 MNHEY and CDR2 SVGAGI. CDR3 size: 13 residues. Germline trimming cut 2 bases from V and 7 bases from J; bases unmatched to any gene: 5. The CDR3 protein is CASSYGTGQEQYF. CDR3 sequence (DNA): TGTGCCAGCAGTTACGGGACGGGACAGGAGCAGTACTTC.

This chain links TRBV27 with TRBJ2-3; TRBD2 matches 13 bases. The germline V gene has CDR1 MNHEY and CDR2 SMNVEV (reference sequence). CDR3 size: 16 residues. Trimming removed 3 bases from V and 4 bases from J; junction bases left unmatched: 4. The CDR3 nucleotides are TGTGCCAGCAGTTTCGGACTAGCGGGAGACCCAGATACGCAGTATTTT. Residues: CASSFGLAGDPDTQYF.

J is TRBJ2-7 and V is TRBV5-6; the match to TRBD2 covers 10 bases. The CDR3 covers 14 residues. Germline values: CDR1 SGHDT, CDR2 YYEEEE. V shed 4 bases and J 4 bases; nucleotides not matched to a gene: 5. CDR3 amino acids: CASSTTSGWYEQYF. CDR3 coding DNA: TGTGCCAGCAGCACGACTAGCGGGTGGTACGAGCAGTACTTC. Full variable domain (remainder filled in from reference TRBV5-6 and TRBJ2-7): DAGVTQSPTHLIKTRGQQVTLRCSPKSGHDTVSWYQQALGQGPQFIFQYYEEEERQRGNFPDRFSGHQFPNYSSELNVNALLLGDSALYLCASSTTSGWYEQYFGPGTRLTVT.

In its sample, this clone is large. V gene TRBV6-4 combines with J gene TRBJ2-1; 11 bases are a match to TRBD2. Losses at the gene ends were 0 bases for V and 6 bases for J; bases not matched to a gene: 1. Germline V gives CDR1 MRHNA, CDR2 SNTAGT. The CDR3 has 15 amino acids. The CDR3 DNA reads TGTGCCAGCAGTGACTCTAGCGGGGGGGCCAATGAGCAGTTCTTC. Protein: CASSDSSGGANEQFF.